This entry concerns a single T cell receptor (beta chain). Its target is unknown. V dropped 1 base and J dropped 1; count of bases not matched to a gene: 7. Germline values: CDR1 DFQATT, CDR2 SNEGSKA (reference sequence). The CDR3 is 15 residues long. This entry comes from a study of T-cell memory formation after mild COVID-19. Study-wide background: In these data, TCR clusters were largely donor specific.

TCRdb fed the 5' RACE reads into MiXCR, producing one record per CDR3 protein. The data hold 100,000 to 150,000 distinct CDR3 sequences, with approximately 5.9% observed a single time. Study-level findings and limits: CD4+ contracting clones were found mainly in CM and EM, and CD8+ ones in EMRA. The authors left the SARS-CoV-2 specificity of second-wave clones peaking on day 37 unconfirmed.

The specimen sequenced was PBMCs or a T cell subset sorted from them (not recorded which). This chain joins TRBV20-1 and TRBJ2-7; the match to TRBD1 covers 7 bases. The clonotype originates from an adult woman who had mild COVID-19 (a few samples of this study predate the infection). Cell type and time point are not known. The CDR3 loop reads CSARVETGQSYEQYF. DNA of the CDR3: TGCAGTGCTAGAGTTGAAACGGGACAGTCCTACGAGCAGTACTTC.